These T cell receptor beta chains were read from a single sample in a study of cytomegalovirus exposure and HLA in healthy donors. Data came from immunoSEQ multiplex PCR; TCRdb stores just in-frame clones and leaves some out. The sample yields about 170,000 clones, approximately 86% seen once. Sequencing was done on a sample of PBMCs. These receptors were taken from a young woman in good health and CMV-seronegative. The CDR3 runs from the conserved cysteine through the conserved F or W.

J	V	CDR3
TRBJ1-2	TRBV7-2	CASSLDSIDRGGYTF
TRBJ2-1	TRBV5-4	CASSSSYAGEQFF
TRBJ2-7	TRBV11-2	CASSLDLDWGEQYF
TRBJ2-7	TRBV18	CASSPQLAGDEQYF
TRBJ2-2	TRBV19	CASRGGAYTGELFF
TRBJ2-5	TRBV29-1	CSDRTRQETQYF
TRBJ1-1	TRBV20-1	CSATDSEAFF
TRBJ2-1	TRBV6-4	CASSDLAGDNEQFF
TRBJ2-7	TRBV6-5	CASSYSQGWEQYF
TRBJ2-1	TRBV4-1	CASSPRGQGEFDEQFF
TRBJ2-2	TRBV10-2	CASSESRGHTGELFF
TRBJ2-5	TRBV15	CATSRDRRGGQETQYF
TRBJ1-5	TRBV6-6	CASCTTGQFNQPQHF
TRBJ2-7	TRBV5-1	CASSPDRASREQYF
TRBJ1-2	TRBV30	CAWDRVGGYTF
TRBJ2-5	TRBV14	CASSQAPSEQETQYF
TRBJ2-3	TRBV18	CASSLSGRDYTDTQYF
TRBJ1-5	TRBV21-1	CASSPGQGNNQPQHF
TRBJ2-7	TRBV30	CAWCPQGAHEQYF
TRBJ1-3	TRBV27	CASIGGSGNTIYF
TRBJ1-5	TRBV6-6	CASSLGGDNQPQHF
TRBJ1-1	TRBV19	CASSLTVNTEAFF
TRBJ2-5	TRBV30	CACGGQSMETQYF
TRBJ2-5	TRBV6-1	CASRTSGGAWETQYF
TRBJ1-1	TRBV30	CAWSVQDSSEAFF
TRBJ1-2	TRBV2	CASSEGGGQGLHGYTF
TRBJ2-7	TRBV19	CASSIGTGLYEQYF
TRBJ2-7	TRBV11-2	CASSLTSGPYEQYF
TRBJ1-1	TRBV5-6	CASSPSPARGTEAFF
TRBJ2-5	TRBV7-2	CASSLGASGRLETQYF
TRBJ1-2	TRBV18	CASSQRTGGQDYGYTF
TRBJ2-5	TRBV2	CASSDGGSPETQYF
TRBJ2-7	TRBV5-6	CASSLGPAPGLYF
TRBJ2-1	TRBV14	CASSTQVGGNEQFF
TRBJ2-3	TRBV7-2	CASSLVVTSDTQYF
TRBJ2-7	TRBV5-6	CASSPESGGYEQYF
TRBJ2-2	TRBV6-1	CASRRREASGELFF
TRBJ2-3	TRBV2	CASILERGGADTQYF
TRBJ2-3	TRBV5-4	CASSLGDRGLTDTQYF
TRBJ2-7	TRBV5-6	CASSSGLAGASSYEQYF
TRBJ2-1	TRBV29-1	CSALRLSGDNEQFF
TRBJ1-5	TRBV30	CAWSEGRQPQHF
TRBJ1-5	TRBV11-2	CASSSQKVGQFNQPQHF
TRBJ2-7	TRBV7-9	CASSHGLAASYEQYF
TRBJ1-3	TRBV19	CASTTGQGLSGNTIYF
TRBJ2-1	TRBV10-3	CAISDFSDEQFF
TRBJ2-6	TRBV4-3	CASSPLGAADSGANVLTF
TRBJ1-5	TRBV7-2	CASSSRTGRPHF
TRBJ2-7	TRBV2	CASVPGTGSHEQYF
TRBJ2-1	TRBV4-3	CASSQEGRDRDHEQFF
TRBJ2-1	TRBV10-2	CASSELDGRRYNEQFF
TRBJ1-1	TRBV20-1	CSGGMNTEAFF
TRBJ2-7	TRBV7-2	CASSNNRVSYEQYF
TRBJ2-1	TRBV4-3	CASSQLDSSYNEQFF
TRBJ2-3	TRBV30	CAWLGLGAGGRTDTQYF
TRBJ2-1	TRBV5-4	CASSLDRAYNEQFF
TRBJ2-7	TRBV19	CASSRTQRYEQYF